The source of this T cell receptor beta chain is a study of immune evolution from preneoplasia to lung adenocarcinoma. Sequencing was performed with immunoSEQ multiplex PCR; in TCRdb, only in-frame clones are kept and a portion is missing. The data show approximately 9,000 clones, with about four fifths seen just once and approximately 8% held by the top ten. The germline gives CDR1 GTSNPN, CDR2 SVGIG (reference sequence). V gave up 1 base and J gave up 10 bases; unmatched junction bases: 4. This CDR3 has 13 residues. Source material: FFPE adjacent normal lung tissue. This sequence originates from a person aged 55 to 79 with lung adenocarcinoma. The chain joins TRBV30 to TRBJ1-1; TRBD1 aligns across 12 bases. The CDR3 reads CAWSEGQGAAAFF. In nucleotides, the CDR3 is TGTGCCTGGAGTGAGGGACAGGGGGCGGCAGCTTTCTTT.